This entry features one T cell receptor beta chain sequence. Its antigen remains unidentified. Germline V gene sequence: CDR1 MNHEY, CDR2 SMNVEV (reference sequence). There are 14 residues in the CDR3. Trimming stripped 5 bases from V and 4 bases from J, with 15 bases between. Method: immunoSEQ multiplex PCR; TCRdb's copy keeps in-frame clones and lacks some. The data hold more than 50,000 clones, with about 92% observed a single time. The entry originates in a study of siplizumab effects on memory and regulatory T cells. Findings of the study overall: Naive T cells seemed more diverse than memory cells; they also seemed major alloresponse contributors. Unstimulated subsets accounted for the mapping of only a minor share of the clones that were alloreactive. Siplizumab conditions gave an average of around 70% Treg-derived mappable alloreactive CD4+ clones, versus 26.9% for controls.

Material for sequencing was CD8+ T cells sorted from blood. The TCR comes from a human donor in good health. The V call is TRBV27, the J call TRBJ2-7; tentatively, D is TRBD2 (7 bases). The CDR3, as DNA: TGTGCCAGCAGTCCCGGGGGGCTGGGATACGAGCAGTACTTC. Translation: CASSPGGLGYEQYF.